This TCR beta chain was captured by sequencing in a study of blood T cell repertoires in COVID-19. Study overall: COVID-19 samples from acute and convalescent phases originated in the United States, Italy and Spain. In each case, the material was cDNA or gDNA derived from T cells, B-cell-depleted T cells, or PBMCs.

Per the study methods: Estimation of nucleated cell counts was performed using reference gene primer amplification. Sequencing was performed with immunoSEQ multiplex PCR; in TCRdb, only in-frame clones are kept and a portion is missing. D and trimming were read from the DNA, whereas the V and J calls and clone size are those reported in that table. This table holds some 700,000 clones, approximately 90% found once. This CDR3 contains 17 residues. Germline CDR1 and CDR2: MNHNS and SASEGT. V gave up 0 bases and J gave up 1 base; unmatched junction bases: 5. The clonotype originates from a woman aged 18-29 years with acute or convalescent COVID-19. V and J are TRBV6-1 and TRBJ2-1; 8 nucleotides agree with TRBD2. Material: peripheral blood. CDR3 nucleotide sequence: TGTGCCAGCAGTGAAGCACTCTTAGCGGGGTCCTACAATGAGCAGTTCTTC. Translated: CASSEALLAGSYNEQFF.